Listed below are T cell receptor beta chains from one sample, sequenced in a study of T-cell reconstitution after alpha-beta-depleted transplantation in children. MiXCR was run by TCRdb on the PCR reads, yielding one entry per CDR3 protein. This table holds nearly 400,000 distinct CDR3 sequences, about a fifth found once. Here the sequenced sample was PBMCs from the stem cell graft donor, taken from the stem cell graft. The receptors were gathered from a human donor who donated a stem cell graft to a child with acute myeloid leukemia. CDR3s include the opening cysteine and the closing phenylalanine or tryptophan. D genes are given only for firm matches. The listing skips clone size in some rows; elsewhere it reads once, few, many or a size class.

13	TRBV20-1	many	.	TRBJ2-1	CSARSQGLNEQFF	TGCAGTGCCAGAAGCCAAGGACTCAATGAGCAGTTCTTC
17	TRBV2	.	.	TRBJ2-3	CASSEAREGQSTDTQYF	TGTGCCAGCAGTGAAGCGCGTGAAGGACAGAGCACAGATACGCAGTATTTT
13	TRBV28	.	TRBD1	TRBJ2-7	CATTGTASYEQYF	TGTGCCACCACCGGGACAGCTTCCTACGAGCAGTACTTC
15	TRBV24-1	.	.	TRBJ1-1	CATSDLGQAGFEAFF	TGTGCCACCAGTGATTTAGGCCAGGCTGGCTTCGAAGCTTTCTTT
16	TRBV20-1	.	.	TRBJ1-3	CSASPPGRISGNTIYF	TGCAGTGCGAGCCCGCCAGGGCGGATCTCTGGAAACACCATATATTTT
14	TRBV12-3/TRBV12-4	.	.	TRBJ2-5	CASSLNSGEETQYF	TGTGCCAGCAGTTTAAATTCGGGCGAGGAGACCCAGTACTTC
17	TRBV7-6	.	TRBD1	TRBJ1-1	CASSQLVGDSSNTEAFF	TGTGCCAGCAGCCAATTAGTTGGGGACAGTTCGAACACTGAAGCTTTCTTT
16	TRBV3-1	few	TRBD1	TRBJ2-7	CASSQGGDRALYEQYF	TGTGCCAGCAGCCAAGGAGGGGACAGGGCTCTATACGAGCAGTACTTC
14	TRBV28	few	TRBD2	TRBJ2-7	CASNQAGGYYEQYF	TGTGCCAGCAACCAAGCGGGAGGGTACTACGAGCAGTACTTC
16	TRBV7-9	.	.	TRBJ2-2	CASSILPGRGTGELFF	TGTGCCAGCAGCATATTGCCCGGGCGAGGCACCGGGGAGCTGTTTTTT
15	TRBV4-2	.	.	TRBJ2-7	CASSQDPGTAYEQYF	TGTGCCAGCAGCCAAGACCCCGGTACTGCCTACGAGCAGTACTTC
15	TRBV5-1	few	TRBD1	TRBJ2-7	CASSGGQGASYEQYF	TGCGCCAGCAGCGGCGGACAGGGGGCCTCCTACGAGCAGTACTTC
14	TRBV15	many	TRBD1	TRBJ2-5	CATSRKNRGETQYF	TGTGCCACCAGCAGAAAGAACAGGGGAGAGACCCAGTACTTC
16	TRBV29-1	few	TRBD1	TRBJ2-7	CSVEEIFGQGRNEQYF	TGCAGCGTTGAAGAAATTTTTGGACAGGGGCGAAACGAGCAGTACTTC
15	TRBV4-3	few	TRBD1	TRBJ2-3	CASSQRTTGADTQYF	TGCGCCAGCAGCCAGCGTACGACAGGGGCAGATACGCAGTATTTT
14	TRBV24-1	.	.	TRBJ2-2	CATSDYTATGELFF	TGTGCCACCAGTGATTATACAGCTACCGGGGAGCTGTTTTTT
15	TRBV9	few	.	TRBJ2-7	CASSVDSPMSYEQYF	TGTGCCAGCAGCGTGGACTCACCTATGTCCTACGAGCAGTACTTC
16	TRBV11-2	few	TRBD2	TRBJ2-7	CASSPGRTTFEGEQYF	TGTGCCAGCAGCCCCGGGAGGACTACCTTTGAGGGGGAGCAGTACTTC
14	TRBV12-3/TRBV12-4	many	.	TRBJ1-5	CASSLDGVNQPQHF	TGTGCCAGCAGTTTAGATGGGGTCAATCAGCCCCAGCATTTT
12	TRBV5-1	many	.	TRBJ2-7	CASSLAEREQYF	TGCGCCAGCAGCTTGGCCGAACGGGAGCAGTACTTC
13	TRBV12-3/TRBV12-4	.	.	TRBJ2-5	CASRGHPGETQYF	TGTGCCAGCAGGGGGCATCCGGGAGAGACCCAGTACTTC
15	TRBV12-3/TRBV12-4	few	.	TRBJ2-7	CASSLAGRTGLEQYF	TGTGCCAGCAGTTTAGCGGGGAGGACGGGACTTGAGCAGTACTTC
16	TRBV12-3/TRBV12-4	few	.	TRBJ2-3	CASSLNAWGSTDTQYF	TGTGCCAGCAGTTTAAACGCTTGGGGGAGCACAGATACGCAGTATTTT
12	TRBV5-5	many	.	TRBJ2-3	CASSPFADTQYF	TGTGCCAGCAGCCCCTTCGCAGATACGCAGTATTTT
15	TRBV2	few	TRBD2	TRBJ2-4	CASSLSGSAKNIQYF	TGTGCCAGCAGTCTTAGCGGGAGTGCCAAAAACATTCAGTACTTC
10	TRBV20-1	few	.	TRBJ2-5	CSAGKETQYF	TGCAGTGCTGGGAAAGAGACCCAGTACTTC
15	TRBV6-5	.	.	TRBJ2-2	CASSYSGQNTGELFF	TGTGCCAGCAGTTACTCAGGGCAGAACACCGGGGAGCTGTTTTTT
12	TRBV5-8	once	.	TRBJ2-1	CATQKETEEQFF	TGTGCCACCCAAAAGGAGACCGAGGAGCAGTTCTTC
13	TRBV12-3/TRBV12-4	few	.	TRBJ2-7	CASRGQSAGEQYF	TGTGCCAGCAGAGGACAGTCGGCGGGGGAGCAGTACTTC